One sample yielded the 10 T cell receptor beta chains listed below, sequenced in a study of cytomegalovirus exposure and HLA in healthy donors. It was with 60 Vbeta and 13 Jbeta primers that the PCR ran. Measured with immunoSEQ multiplex PCR; TCRdb has only the in-frame clones, and not every one. The sample carries about 150,000 clones, roughly 83% recorded once. Input material: PBMCs. The receptors were gathered from a human donor in good health.

The chain couples TRBV15 to TRBJ1-5; the D is unclear. Germline lookup yields CDR1 LNHNV and CDR2 YYDKDF (reference sequence). This CDR3 spans 14 amino acids. Deletions cut 1 base from V and 1 base from J, with 5 bases between. The CDR3 DNA follows: TGTGCCACCAGCAGAGGCCGGAGCAATCAGCCCCAGCATTTT. The encoded protein is CATSRGRSNQPQHF.

V and J are TRBV6-5 and TRBJ1-1; no reliable D call. This CDR3 region has 15 residues. Deletions cut 0 bases from V and 3 bases from J, with 11 bases between. Germline V gene data show CDR1 as MNHEY and CDR2 as SVGAGI. CDR3 loop: CASSYSAQLYTEAFF. The CDR3 bases are TGTGCCAGCAGTTACTCAGCCCAACTCTACACTGAAGCTTTCTTT.

The gene calls are TRBV27 and TRBJ2-7; no reliable D call. This CDR3 has 15 amino acids. From germline, CDR1 is MNHEY and CDR2 SMNVEV (reference sequence). V lost 10 bases to trimming and J lost 7 bases, with 26 bases between them. As DNA, the CDR3 is TGTGCCACCCCTAGGATCAATCTTATATGGTGGGAGCAGTACTTC. It translates to CATPRINLIWWEQYF.

The gene calls are TRBV9 and TRBJ1-3, with D perhaps matching TRBD1 (5 bases). V was pared by 4 bases and J by 2 bases, with 16 bases between. The CDR3 consists of 16 residues. CDR1 is SGDLS and CDR2 is YYNGEE in the germline V gene. CDR3 amino acids: CASSPHWVGAGNTIYF. Written as DNA, the CDR3 is TGTGCCAGCAGCCCCCATTGGGTAGGGGCTGGAAACACCATATATTTT.

The gene calls are TRBV29-1 and TRBJ2-1; 11 bases align to TRBD2. There are 17 residues in the CDR3. Trimming cost V 1 base and J 3 bases; bases outside gene matches: 8. CDR1 is SQVTM, CDR2 ANQGSEA, per germline. The CDR3 DNA reads as TGCAGCGTTGAAGGGAATCCCGGGACTAGCGGCTACAATGAGCAGTTCTTC. It yields the protein CSVEGNPGTSGYNEQFF.

This chain joins TRBV28 and TRBJ2-7; 7 bases agree with TRBD2. Losses at the gene ends were 2 bases for V and 6 bases for J; bases not matched to a gene: 7. Germline CDR1 is MDHEN and CDR2 is SYDVKM. CDR3 size: 14 residues. The CDR3 region has the DNA TGTGCCAGCAGTTTAACTTATCCGGGAGGCGAGCAGTACTTC. Translating it yields CASSLTYPGGEQYF.

This chain connects TRBV5-4 to TRBJ2-1, with D maybe TRBD2 (6 bases). The ends were cut back, 0 bases at V and 5 bases at J, with 12 bases in the middle. CDR1 is SGHNT, CDR2 YYREEE, per germline (reference sequence). The length of the CDR3 is 15 residues. CDR3 sequence reads: CASSLGQRVDNEQFF. The CDR3 DNA reads TGTGCCAGCAGCTTGGGACAGCGGGTCGACAATGAGCAGTTCTTC. The full variable domain, in which reference TRBV5-4 and TRBJ2-1 provide the parts outside the CDR3, is ETGVTQSPTHLIKTRGQQVTLRCSSQSGHNTVSWYQQALGQGPQFIFQYYREEENGRGNFPPRFSGLQFPNYSSELNVNALELDDSALYLCASSLGQRVDNEQFFGPGTRLTVL.

V usage is TRBV10-2 and J usage is TRBJ2-1; perhaps TRBD2 as D (6 bases). The CDR3 sequence is 15 residues long. Trimming cost V 1 base and J 7 bases, with 14 bases left between them. CDR1 and CDR2 from the germline V gene are WSHSY and SAAADI. CDR3 region: CASSEFGSNGNEQFF. CDR3 in DNA: TGCGCCAGCAGTGAGTTCGGGAGTAACGGTAATGAGCAGTTCTTC.

J is TRBJ2-5 and V is TRBV29-1; D remains ambiguous. TRBJ2-7 explains the end of the DNA better; the J call may be wrong. The germline V gene encodes CDR1 SQVTM and CDR2 ANQGSEA. The CDR3 runs to 11 residues. CDR3 sequence reads: CSVNTAYEQYF. The CDR3 DNA sequence: TGCAGCGTCAACACAGCTTACGAGCAGTACTTC.

The V gene is TRBV5-6, the J gene TRBJ2-5, with 10 bases matching TRBD2. The junction had 8 bases not matched to a gene; V was cut back by 1 base and J by 2 bases. Germline assignment: CDR1 SGHDT and CDR2 YYEEEE. The CDR3 runs 17 residues. CDR3 loop: CASSLYPGLAAQETQYF. In DNA form, the CDR3 reads TGTGCCAGCAGCTTGTATCCCGGACTAGCGGCTCAAGAGACCCAGTACTTC.